The 15 T cell receptor beta chains given below trace back to one sample, sequenced in a study of blood T cell repertoires in COVID-19. Profiled with immunoSEQ multiplex PCR; TCRdb holds only in-frame clones, not every one. This table holds approximately 130,000 clones, roughly 87% found once. The sequenced sample was PBMCs or T cells enriched from blood (not recorded which). Receptors were obtained from a young man who had recovered from COVID-19.

This sequence joins TRBV28 and TRBJ2-5; 7 nucleotides align to TRBD2. The germline V gene encodes CDR1 MDHEN and CDR2 SYDVKM. This CDR3 region has 14 residues. V shed 2 bases, J shed 3 bases, and the junction held 3 bases outside the gene matches. The CDR3 region has the DNA TGTGCCAGCAGTTTAGGGCTAGCGGAAGAGACCCAGTACTTC. The encoded protein is CASSLGLAEETQYF. The full variable domain, its missing parts supplied by reference TRBV28 and TRBJ2-5, is DVKVTQSSRYLVKRTGEKVFLECVQDMDHENMFWYRQDPGLGLRLIYFSYDVKMKEKGDIPEGYSVSREKKERFSLILESASTNQTSMYLCASSLGLAEETQYFGPGTRLLVL.

This clone has just a few counts. This rearrangement joins TRBV30 to TRBJ1-2, with D uncertain. CDR1 and CDR2 (germline): GTSNPN, SVGIG (reference sequence). The CDR3 totals 15 residues. Trimming took off 0 bases at V and 0 bases at J, with 11 bases between the two ends. The CDR3 protein is CAWSVAGPANYGYTF. CDR3 nucleotide sequence: TGTGCCTGGAGTGTGGCAGGCCCAGCTAACTATGGCTACACCTTC.

The V and J genes are TRBV7-8 and TRBJ2-7; D gene unclear. Germline lookup yields CDR1 SGHVS and CDR2 FQNEAQ. The CDR3 contains 13 residues. V was trimmed by 2 bases and J by 3 bases, leaving 8 bases between them. The CDR3 coding sequence is TGTGCCAGCAGCTTATCACACCTCTACGAGCAGTACGTC. This translates into CASSLSHLYEQYV.

The chain has TRBV4-2 and TRBJ1-5; D gene ambiguous. Trimming took 0 bases from V and 1 from J, leaving 16 bases between them. CDR1 and CDR2 from the germline V gene are LGHNA and YNFKEQ. CDR3 length equals 18 residues. CDR3 DNA: TGTGCCAGCAGCCAAGAGGATCTTAGGACTACAAGCAATCAGCCCCAGCATTTT. This encodes CASSQEDLRTTSNQPQHF.

This clone occurred a few times. The chain recombines TRBV6-5 with TRBJ1-3; 8 bases fit TRBD1. From germline, CDR1 is MNHEY and CDR2 SVGAGI. V gave up 6 bases and J gave up 3 bases; unmatched junction bases: 4. This CDR3 spans 14 amino acids. The CDR3 is CASSSGTGGNTIYF. The CDR3 region has the DNA TGTGCCAGCAGCTCCGGGACAGGTGGAAACACCATATATTTT.

The chain employs TRBV27 and TRBJ2-1; D ambiguous. Trimming cost V 1 base and J 6 bases, with 7 bases left between them. CDR3 length: 13 amino acids. CDR1 is MNHEY, CDR2 SMNVEV, per germline (reference sequence). CDR3 amino acids: CASSLLVSNEQFF. CDR3 nucleotides: TGTGCCAGCAGTTTATTGGTCAGCAATGAGCAGTTCTTC.

This clone was seen a handful of times. The rearrangement uses TRBV5-4 and TRBJ2-7, with 10 bases fitting TRBD2. J gave up 6 bases and V 1 base, and 4 bases lay outside the gene matches. Germline CDR1 SGHNT, CDR2 YYREEE (reference sequence). This CDR3 has 14 residues. The chain's CDR3 is CASSLSGRALEQYF. In DNA, the CDR3 is TGTGCCAGCAGCTTGAGCGGGAGGGCGCTCGAGCAGTACTTC.

The rearrangement links TRBV5-1 to TRBJ1-1; D is unresolved. CDR3 length: 16 residues. The ends were cut back, 3 bases at V and 0 bases at J, with 15 bases in the middle. In germline, CDR1 is SGHRS, CDR2 YFSETQ. CDR3 loop: CASSSEGFLMNTEAFF. CDR3 nucleotide sequence: TGCGCCAGCAGCTCGGAGGGCTTCTTGATGAACACTGAAGCTTTCTTT.

J is TRBJ1-2 and V is TRBV27; D gene uncertain. There are 15 residues in the CDR3. Germline-derived CDR1 and CDR2 are MNHEY and SMNVEV (reference sequence). The V and J ends lost 4 bases and 4 bases respectively, with 16 bases between them. CDR3 region: CASSSLGTLVYGYTF. The CDR3 DNA follows: TGTGCCAGCAGTTCTCTTGGCACCCTAGTCTATGGCTACACCTTC.

The chain joins TRBV6-1 to TRBJ2-1, with TRBD2 as a possible D gene (5 bases). CDR1 is MNHNS and CDR2 is SASEGT in the germline V gene. Trimming took 1 base from V and 8 from J, leaving 12 bases between them. The CDR3 loop spans 14 amino acids. The CDR3 DNA follows: TGTGCCAGCAGTGAAGGCCTAGCTTGGGATGAGCAGTTCTTC. Amino acid sequence: CASSEGLAWDEQFF.

This rearrangement joins TRBV6-1 to TRBJ1-6, with a weak D call TRBD1 (5 bases). Deletions cut 0 bases from V and 10 bases from J, with 13 bases between. Germline CDR1 and CDR2: MNHNS and SASEGT. The CDR3 consists of 15 residues. The DNA of the CDR3 is TGTGCCAGCAGTGAAGCGCTGGGGGGTTGGTCACCCCTCCACTTT. As protein: CASSEALGGWSPLHF.

The chain employs TRBV30 and TRBJ2-5; D remains unclear. Trimming stripped 2 bases from V and 4 bases from J, with 11 bases between. Germline V lookup: CDR1 GTSNPN, CDR2 SVGIG (reference sequence). This CDR3 comprises 13 residues. As DNA, the CDR3 is TGTGCCTGGAGTACCTTGACGGGAGAGACCCAGTACTTC. Its translation: CAWSTLTGETQYF.

The gene calls are TRBV9 and TRBJ2-5; 9 nucleotides match TRBD2. Germline V gene sequence: CDR1 SGDLS, CDR2 YYNGEE. J lost 2 bases, V lost 3 bases, and 2 bases had no gene match. The CDR3 is 14 residues long. CDR3 nucleotides: TGTGCCAGCAGCGAACTAGCGGGTCAAGAGACCCAGTACTTC. Encoded protein: CASSELAGQETQYF.

CDR3 in amino acids: CASSEYRGGTEAFF. The CDR3 nucleotides are TGCGCCAGCAGTGAGTATCGGGGGGGGACTGAAGCTTTCTTT. J is TRBJ1-1 and V is TRBV10-1; a possible D gene is TRBD1 (5 bases). Trimming took 1 base from V and 5 from J, leaving 11 bases between them. Germline V gives CDR1 WNHNN, CDR2 SYGVQD (reference sequence). The CDR3 length is 14 residues.

This clone occurred once. The chain uses TRBV12-3 or TRBV12-4 and TRBJ1-1, with a possible D match to TRBD1 (5 bases). The CDR3 covers 13 residues. With 5 bases removed from V and 1 base from J, the gap between germline ends came to 8 bases. The CDR3, as DNA: TGTGCCAGCAGTACAGGTTGGAACACTGAAGCTTTCTTT. Translating gives CASSTGWNTEAFF.